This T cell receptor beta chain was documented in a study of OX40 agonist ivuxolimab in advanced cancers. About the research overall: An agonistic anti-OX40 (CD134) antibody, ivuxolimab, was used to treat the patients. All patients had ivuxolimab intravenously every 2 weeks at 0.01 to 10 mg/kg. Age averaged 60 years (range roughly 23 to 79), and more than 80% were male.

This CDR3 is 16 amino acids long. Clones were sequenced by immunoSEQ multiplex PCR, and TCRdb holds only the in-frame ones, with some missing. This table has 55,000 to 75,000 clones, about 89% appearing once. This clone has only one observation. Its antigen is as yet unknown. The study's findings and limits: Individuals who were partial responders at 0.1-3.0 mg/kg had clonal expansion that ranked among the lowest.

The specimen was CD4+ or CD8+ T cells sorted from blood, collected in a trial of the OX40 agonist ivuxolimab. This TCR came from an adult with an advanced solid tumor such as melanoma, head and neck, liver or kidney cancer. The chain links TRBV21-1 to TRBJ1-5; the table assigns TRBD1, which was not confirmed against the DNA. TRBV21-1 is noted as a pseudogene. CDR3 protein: CASSKGQEYSNQPQHF. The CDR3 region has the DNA TGTGCCAGCAGCAAAGGACAGGAGTATAGCAATCAGCCCCAGCATTTT.